This T cell receptor beta chain was recovered during a study of blood T cell repertoires in COVID-19. The overall study: Spain, Italy and the United States supplied samples that represented acute and convalescent COVID-19. Sources were T cells, B-cell-depleted T cells, or PBMCs; the material itself was cDNA or gDNA.

V was trimmed by 1 base and J by 0 bases, leaving 5 bases between them. CDR3 length equals 14 residues. Germline V lookup: CDR1 SEHNR, CDR2 FQNEAQ (reference sequence). In the study's own analysis: Estimation of nucleated cell counts relied on the amplification of reference gene primers. Assay used: immunoSEQ multiplex PCR; TCRdb lists only in-frame clones, some missing. V and J calls plus clone size are reproduced from that table; the DNA served to infer D and trimming. The sample consists of about 100,000 clones, 85% to 90% of them appearing once. J is TRBJ2-3 and V is TRBV7-9; D possibly corresponds to TRBD1 (5 bases). Source material: peripheral blood. The TCR originated in a human donor in a cohort sampled during active COVID-19. The chain's CDR3 is CASSLEGSTDTQYF. The DNA of the CDR3 is TGTGCCAGCAGCTTAGAGGGGAGCACAGATACGCAGTATTTT.